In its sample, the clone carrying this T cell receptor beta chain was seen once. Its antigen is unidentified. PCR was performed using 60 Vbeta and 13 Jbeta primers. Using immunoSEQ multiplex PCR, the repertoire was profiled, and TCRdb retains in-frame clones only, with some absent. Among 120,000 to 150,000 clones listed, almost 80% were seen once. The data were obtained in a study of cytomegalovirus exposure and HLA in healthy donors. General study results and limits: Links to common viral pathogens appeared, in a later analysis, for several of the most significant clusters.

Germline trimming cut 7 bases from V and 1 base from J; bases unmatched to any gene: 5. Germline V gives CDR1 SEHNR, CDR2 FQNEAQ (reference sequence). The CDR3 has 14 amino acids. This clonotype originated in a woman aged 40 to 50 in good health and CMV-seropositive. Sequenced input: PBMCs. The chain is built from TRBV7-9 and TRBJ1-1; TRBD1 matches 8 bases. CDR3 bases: TGTGCCAGCAACCCGGGACAGGCGAACACTGAAGCTTTCTTT. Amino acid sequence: CASNPGQANTEAFF.